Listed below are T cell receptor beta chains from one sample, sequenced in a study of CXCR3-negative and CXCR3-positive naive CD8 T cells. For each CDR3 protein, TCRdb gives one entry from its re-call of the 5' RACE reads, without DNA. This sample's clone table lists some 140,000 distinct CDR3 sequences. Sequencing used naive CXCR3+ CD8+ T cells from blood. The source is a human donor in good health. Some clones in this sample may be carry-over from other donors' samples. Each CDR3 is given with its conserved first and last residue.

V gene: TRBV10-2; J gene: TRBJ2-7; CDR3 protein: CASSERGYTYEQYF
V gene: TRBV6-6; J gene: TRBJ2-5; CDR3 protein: CASSYSGDRGAKETQYF
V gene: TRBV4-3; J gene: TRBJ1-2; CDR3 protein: CASSQEMDVNYGYTF
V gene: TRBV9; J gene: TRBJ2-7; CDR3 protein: CASSGGLSYEQYF
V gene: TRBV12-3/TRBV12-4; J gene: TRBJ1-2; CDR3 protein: CASRRGGTGDNYGYTF
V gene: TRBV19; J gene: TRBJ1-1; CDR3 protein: CASSSSTQGLTEAFF
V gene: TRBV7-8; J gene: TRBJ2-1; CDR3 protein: CASTPWGAYDNEQFF
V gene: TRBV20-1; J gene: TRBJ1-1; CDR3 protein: CSASSYRGQVEAFF
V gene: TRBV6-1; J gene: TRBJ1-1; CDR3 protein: CASRMDNTEAFF
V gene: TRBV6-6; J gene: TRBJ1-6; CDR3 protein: CASSDRGDSPLHF
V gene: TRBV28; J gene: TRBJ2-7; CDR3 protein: CATGLRSYEQYF
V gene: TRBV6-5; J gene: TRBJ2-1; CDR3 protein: CASSYVLAGAGEQFF
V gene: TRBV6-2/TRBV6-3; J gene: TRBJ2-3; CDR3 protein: CASSSPPSGMGTTDTQYF
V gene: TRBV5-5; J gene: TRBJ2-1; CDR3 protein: CASSPAWGLASSYNEQFF
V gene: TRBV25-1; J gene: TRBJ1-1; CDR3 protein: CASRPTGPFTEAFF
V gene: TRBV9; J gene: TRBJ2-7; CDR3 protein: CASSARGPTNEQYF
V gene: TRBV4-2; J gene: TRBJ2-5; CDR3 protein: CASSQGLAEVETQYF
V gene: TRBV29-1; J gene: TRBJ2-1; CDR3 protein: CSVVSIYNEQFF
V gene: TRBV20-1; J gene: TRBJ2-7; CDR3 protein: CSASLWAVSYEQYF
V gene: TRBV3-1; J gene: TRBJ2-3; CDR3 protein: CASSQIFGAERGKTDTQYF
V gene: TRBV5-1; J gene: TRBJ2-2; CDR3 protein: CASSLSGGTGELFF
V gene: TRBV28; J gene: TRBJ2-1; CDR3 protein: CASSFGGGDNEQFF
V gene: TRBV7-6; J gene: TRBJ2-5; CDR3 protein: CASSLVLASYQETQYF
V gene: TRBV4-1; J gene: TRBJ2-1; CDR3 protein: CASSQALGYNEQFF
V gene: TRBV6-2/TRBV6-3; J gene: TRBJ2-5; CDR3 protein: CASSYPHQETQYF
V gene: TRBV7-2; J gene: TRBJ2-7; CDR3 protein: CASSPLAGSSYEQYF
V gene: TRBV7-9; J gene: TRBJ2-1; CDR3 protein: CASSSNKDYANEQFF
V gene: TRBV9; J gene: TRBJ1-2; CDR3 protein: CASSVSRANYGYTF
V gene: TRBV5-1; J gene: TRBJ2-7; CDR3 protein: CASSATVYEQYF
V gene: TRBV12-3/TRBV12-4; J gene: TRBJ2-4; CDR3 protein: CASRLGEGLGGIQYF
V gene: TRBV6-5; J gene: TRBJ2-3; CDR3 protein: CASSYPGTQYF
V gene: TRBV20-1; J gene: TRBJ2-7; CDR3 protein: CSARKQPGTSGGGGYEQYF
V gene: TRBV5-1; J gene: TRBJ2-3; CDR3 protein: CASSLDMYSTDTQYF
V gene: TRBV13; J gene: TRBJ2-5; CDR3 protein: CASSFVRNQETQYF
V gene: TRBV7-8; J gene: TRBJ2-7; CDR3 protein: CASSLEFGPPYEQYF